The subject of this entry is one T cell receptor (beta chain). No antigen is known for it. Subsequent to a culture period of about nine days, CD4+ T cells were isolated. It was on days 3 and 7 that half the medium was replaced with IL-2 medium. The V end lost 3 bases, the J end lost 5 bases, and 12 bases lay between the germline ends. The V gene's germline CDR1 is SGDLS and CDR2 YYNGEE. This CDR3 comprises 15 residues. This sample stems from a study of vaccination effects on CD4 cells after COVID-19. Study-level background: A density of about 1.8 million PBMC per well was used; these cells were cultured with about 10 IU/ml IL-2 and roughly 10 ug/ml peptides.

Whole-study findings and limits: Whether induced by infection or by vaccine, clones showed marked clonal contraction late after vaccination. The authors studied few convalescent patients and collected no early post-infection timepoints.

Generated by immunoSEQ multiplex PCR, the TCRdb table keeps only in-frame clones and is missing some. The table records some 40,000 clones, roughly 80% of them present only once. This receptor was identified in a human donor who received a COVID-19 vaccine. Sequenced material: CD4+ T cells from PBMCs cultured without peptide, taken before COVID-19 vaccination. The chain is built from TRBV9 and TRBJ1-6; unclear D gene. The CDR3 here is CASSERGKDNSPLHF. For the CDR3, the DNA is TGTGCCAGCAGCGAACGGGGAAAGGATAATTCACCCCTCCACTTT.